Shown below are 10 T cell receptor beta chains from a single sample sequenced in a study of cytomegalovirus exposure and HLA in healthy donors. The PCR contained 60 Vbeta and 13 Jbeta primers. The repertoire was sequenced with immunoSEQ multiplex PCR; TCRdb's copy has only in-frame clones and lacks some. The repertoire includes hundreds of thousands of clones, roughly 89% of them detected once, and less than 2.5% sits in the top ten. Sequencing was carried out using PBMCs. Every receptor here comes from a woman aged 18-29 years in good health and CMV-seronegative.

As regards this clone: Other DNA sequences in the sample encode the same CDR3. The J gene is TRBJ2-7, the V gene TRBV9, with D tentatively TRBD1 (5 bases). CDR1 is SGDLS and CDR2 is YYNGEE in the germline V gene. Trimming left V 0 bases short and J 2 bases short, with 9 bases between. The CDR3 contains 14 residues. DNA for the CDR3: TGTGCCAGCAGCGTAGGAGACAGCGCCTACGAGCAGTACTTC. This gives the protein CASSVGDSAYEQYF.

This chain joins TRBV6-6 and TRBJ2-5; possibly TRBD1 for D (6 bases). Trimming removed 2 bases at V and 2 bases at J, with 9 bases between. The CDR3 has 14 amino acids. Germline lookup yields CDR1 MNHNY and CDR2 SVGAGI (reference sequence). The CDR3 sequence is CASSYTGLQETQYF. The CDR3 region has the DNA TGTGCCAGCAGTTACACAGGGTTACAAGAGACCCAGTACTTC.

This clone occurred once. The chain combines TRBV6-5 with TRBJ1-2; 7 bases are shared with TRBD1. The length of the CDR3 is 13 residues. Losses at the gene ends were 7 bases for V and 4 bases for J; bases not matched to a gene: 6. Looked up from germline, CDR1 is MNHEY and CDR2 is SVGAGI. This chain's CDR3 is CASTRDRVYGYTF. Written as DNA, the CDR3 is TGTGCCAGCACCCGAGACAGGGTCTATGGCTACACCTTC.

This rearrangement joins TRBV6-5 to TRBJ2-7; TRBD2 might be the D (6 bases). Per germline, CDR1 MNHEY and CDR2 SVGAGI. The length of the CDR3 is 15 residues. V lost 5 bases to trimming and J lost 0 bases, with 14 bases between them. CDR3 nucleotide sequence: TGTGCCAGCAGTGGAGGGGTAGAGAGCTCCTACGAGCAGTACTTC. It specifies CASSGGVESSYEQYF.

This sequence joins TRBV19 and TRBJ1-6; 7 bases are a match to TRBD1. In germline, CDR1 is LNHDA, CDR2 SQIVND (reference sequence). After removal of 6 bases from V and 0 bases from J, the junction contained 5 bases not matched to a gene. CDR3 length: 16 amino acids. CDR3: CASRGQTSSYNSPLHF. The CDR3 nucleotides read TGTGCCAGTAGGGGACAGACGAGCTCCTATAATTCACCCCTCCACTTT. The variable domain in full, with the rest retrieved from reference TRBV19 and TRBJ1-6, is DGGITQSPKYLFRKEGQNVTLSCEQNLNHDAMYWYRQDPGQGLRLIYYSQIVNDFQKGDIAEGYSVSREKKESFPLTVTSAQKNPTAFYLCASRGQTSSYNSPLHFGNGTRLTVT.

To note about this clone: Other DNA sequences in this sample translate to the same CDR3. The chain uses TRBV6-5 and TRBJ1-1; D uncertain. The ends were cut back, 4 bases at V and 2 bases at J, with 5 bases in the middle. The CDR3 covers 12 residues. Looked up from germline, CDR1 is MNHEY and CDR2 is SVGAGI. The CDR3 nucleotides are TGTGCCAGCAGTTCCGTCAACACTGAAGCTTTCTTT. Translated, it gives CASSSVNTEAFF.

CDR3 protein: CASSPGGAGETQYF. CDR3 nucleotide sequence: TGTGCCAGCAGCCCCGGGGGGGCGGGGGAGACCCAGTACTTC. This chain uses TRBV2 with TRBJ2-5, with 8 bases identical to TRBD2. This CDR3 comprises 14 residues. Trimming at V came to 6 bases and at J to 5 bases, leaving 8 bases not matched to a gene. From germline, CDR1 is SNHLY and CDR2 FYNNEI.

This clone has just a few counts. The junction does not match germline at one end; this may be a read error. This sequence joins TRBV18 and TRBJ1-5; a weak D match, TRBD1 (5 bases). Germline V CDR1 and CDR2: KGHSH, LQKENI. The CDR3 has 15 residues. In nucleotides, the CDR3 is TGTGCCAGTTCACGTTCCAGGGAAGGCGGTCAGCCCCAGCATTTT. Translated, it gives CASSRSREGGQPQHF.

This clone was found once. The chain carries TRBV6-1 and TRBJ1-2; 7 positions agree with TRBD1. The length of the CDR3 is 14 residues. After removal of 9 bases from V and 8 bases from J, the junction contained 15 bases not matched to a gene. Germline CDR1 and CDR2: MNHNS and SASEGT. This CDR3 is CASRNRGKEGGYTF. The DNA of the CDR3 is TGTGCCAGTCGCAACAGGGGAAAAGAAGGCGGCTACACCTTC.

The V call is TRBV2, the J call TRBJ2-6; a possible D gene is TRBD2 (6 bases). The CDR3 runs to 15 residues. The germline CDR1 and CDR2 sequences are SNHLY and FYNNEI. V was clipped by 4 bases and J by 4 bases, with 11 bases between them. CDR3 amino acids: CASSGAGTGANVLTF. CDR3 DNA sequence: TGTGCCAGCAGTGGGGCGGGGACCGGGGCCAACGTCCTGACTTTC.